The 10 T cell receptor beta chains listed next were all sequenced from one sample in a study of blood T cell repertoires in COVID-19. Sequencing was performed with immunoSEQ multiplex PCR; in TCRdb, only in-frame clones are kept and a portion is missing. The sample includes 200,000 to 250,000 clones, 83% of them seen just once. Sequencing was done on a sample of PBMCs or T cells enriched from blood (not recorded which). The origin of the receptors is a woman aged 45-60 years who had been exposed to COVID-19.

This chain uses TRBV5-5 with TRBJ1-2, with D hard to call. Germline lookup yields CDR1 SGHKS and CDR2 YYEKEE (reference sequence). Trimming pared 2 bases from V and 5 bases from J, leaving 19 bases between. The CDR3 contains 16 residues. The CDR3: CASSFTPSRGRYGYTF. The CDR3 coding sequence is TGTGCCAGCAGCTTTACCCCTTCCAGAGGGAGGTATGGCTACACCTTC.

The chain carries TRBV4-3 and TRBJ2-7; 10 bases map to TRBD1. Germline assignment: CDR1 LGHNA and CDR2 YSLEER. After removal of 4 bases from V and 5 bases from J, the junction contained 11 bases not matched to a gene. The CDR3 has 16 residues. CDR3 bases: TGCGCCAGCAGCCCTAATCTCGGGACAGGGGCCAACGAGCAGTACTTC. It yields the protein CASSPNLGTGANEQYF.

The genes are TRBV10-2 and TRBJ1-6, with D unresolved. V shed 0 bases and J shed 0 bases, with 6 bases lying between them. There are 16 residues in the CDR3. Germline loops: CDR1 WSHSY, CDR2 SAAADI. This chain's CDR3 is CASSESRSSYNSPLHF. CDR3 in DNA: TGCGCCAGCAGTGAGTCGCGTAGCTCCTATAATTCACCCCTCCACTTT.

This clone has just one count. This sequence joins TRBV19 and TRBJ1-4; 8 nucleotides match TRBD1. In germline, CDR1 is LNHDA, CDR2 SQIVND (reference sequence). CDR3 length: 14 residues. Germline trimming cut 4 bases from V and 8 bases from J; bases unmatched to any gene: 6. CDR3 sequence: CASSTGQGNEKLFF. CDR3 DNA: TGTGCCAGTAGTACCGGACAGGGAAACGAAAAACTGTTTTTT.

The V and J genes are TRBV7-2 and TRBJ2-2; no firm D call. Between the trimmed V and J ends, which lost 4 bases and 6 bases, there was a span of 12 bases. Germline assignment: CDR1 SGHTA and CDR2 FQGNSA. This CDR3 spans 14 amino acids. In DNA form, the CDR3 reads TGTGCCAGCAGCTCGAGAGTCGGTTCCGGGGAGCTGTTTTTT. It codes for CASSSRVGSGELFF.

The rearrangement links TRBV6-1 to TRBJ2-1; tentatively, D is TRBD1 (5 bases). The germline V and J ends were trimmed by 2 bases and 0 bases, with 17 bases remaining between them. From germline, CDR1 is MNHNS and CDR2 SASEGT. The CDR3 has 18 residues. Here the CDR3 DNA reads TGTGCCAGCAGTGAACCAGGGTCAGTACGGAGCTCCTACAATGAGCAGTTCTTC. Protein product: CASSEPGSVRSSYNEQFF.

The chain uses TRBV6-5 and TRBJ1-6, with D tentatively TRBD1 (5 bases). This CDR3 is 12 amino acids long. Germline lookup yields CDR1 MNHEY and CDR2 SVGAGI. V lost 9 bases and J 8 bases, leaving 11 bases between the germline ends. The CDR3 region has the DNA TGTGCCAGTGGACACCAGGATTCACCCCTCCACTTT. Its protein is CASGHQDSPLHF.

V and J are TRBV21-1 and TRBJ2-7; the table's D call, TRBD1, was not checked against the DNA. TRBV21-1 is flagged as a pseudogene. This CDR3 comprises 16 residues. The DNA for the CDR3 is TGTGCCAGCAGCAAATATGGGCTTCGAATCTCCTACGAGCAGTACTTC. Protein product: CASSKYGLRISYEQYF.

The rearrangement links TRBV4-1 to TRBJ1-1; D may be TRBD1 (5 bases). Trimming left V 3 bases short and J 1 base short, with 12 bases between. The CDR3 runs to 15 residues. Germline lookup yields CDR1 MGHRA and CDR2 YSYEKL. This CDR3 reads CASSQEWRGNTEAFF. The CDR3 nucleotides are TGCGCCAGCAGCCAGGAATGGAGGGGGAACACTGAAGCTTTCTTT.

V is TRBV28 and J is TRBJ1-4, with D unclear. Trimming removed 2 bases from V and 6 bases from J, with 10 bases in between. The CDR3 is 14 residues long. Germline values: CDR1 MDHEN, CDR2 SYDVKM. CDR3 sequence: CASSLPAGDEKLFF. CDR3 coding DNA: TGTGCCAGCAGTTTACCAGCCGGAGATGAAAAACTGTTTTTT.